The next 27 T cell receptor beta chains were all read from a single sample in a study of shared clonotypes between healthy human individuals. Generated by immunoSEQ multiplex PCR, the TCRdb table keeps only in-frame clones and is missing some. The profile shows about 2.4 million clones, approximately 90% of them singletons. The sequenced sample was naive CD4+ T cells sorted from blood. Documented subset: CD45RA+ positively selected. These receptors all come from a man aged 18 to 30 in good health.

V gene TRBV5-4 combines with J gene TRBJ1-4, with TRBD1 identical over 10 bases. V shed 3 bases, J shed 6 bases, and the junction held 5 bases outside the gene matches. CDR1 is SGHNT, CDR2 YYREEE, per germline (reference sequence). CDR3 length equals 15 residues. Written as DNA, the CDR3 is TGTGCCAGCAGCTCACAGGGGACAGGGGATGAAAAACTGTTTTTT. Its protein product is CASSSQGTGDEKLFF.

This clone was detected once. The CDR3 DNA reads TGTGCCAGCAGCTCTGAAGGGAGGGGGCTAACTGAAGCTTTCTTT. Its protein is CASSSEGRGLTEAFF. V is TRBV5-4 and J is TRBJ1-1; 7 positions agree with TRBD1. In germline, CDR1 is SGHNT, CDR2 YYREEE (reference sequence). V gave up 3 bases and J gave up 5 bases; unmatched junction bases: 10. This CDR3 is built from 15 residues.

This clone was counted a single time. The chain uses TRBV5-1 and TRBJ2-6; the D is unclear. The CDR3 sequence is 15 residues long. Germline V CDR1 and CDR2: SGHRS, YFSETQ. Trimming removed 4 bases from V and 0 bases from J, with 8 bases in between. CDR3 sequence: CASSTSNSGANVLTF. CDR3 sequence (DNA): TGCGCCAGCAGCACATCGAACTCTGGGGCCAACGTCCTGACTTTC.

This chain links TRBV28 with TRBJ2-5, with a tentative D call TRBD2 (7 bases). The germline CDR1 and CDR2 sequences are MDHEN and SYDVKM. The germline V and J ends were trimmed by 3 bases and 2 bases, with 22 bases remaining between them. This CDR3 spans 18 amino acids. The CDR3 bases are TGTGCCAGCAGTTTGTCCCCCGGCTTAGGGGGACTACAAGAGACCCAGTACTTC. Encoded protein: CASSLSPGLGGLQETQYF.

The rearrangement joins TRBV5-4 to TRBJ2-1; 12 nucleotides agree with TRBD2. In germline, CDR1 is SGHNT, CDR2 YYREEE (reference sequence). V trimming: 4 bases; J trimming: 2 bases; junction bases outside the gene matches: 4. This CDR3 is built from 16 residues. CDR3 nucleotides: TGTGCCAGCAGCATCCTAGCGGGGGGGGCCTACAATGAGCAGTTCTTC. Its protein product is CASSILAGGAYNEQFF.

With respect to this clone: Other nucleotide sequences from this sample produce the same CDR3. This CDR3 reads CASSPRGLQETQYF. The CDR3 coding sequence is TGTGCCAGCTCACCACGGGGCCTCCAAGAGACCCAGTACTTC. V is TRBV18 and J is TRBJ2-5; maybe TRBD1 (5 bases). The CDR3 runs to 14 residues. CDR1 and CDR2 (germline): KGHSH, LQKENI. Deletions cut 1 base from V and 1 base from J, with 7 bases between.

V usage is TRBV9 and J usage is TRBJ1-1, with D tentatively TRBD1 (6 bases). CDR3 length: 16 residues. In germline, CDR1 is SGDLS, CDR2 YYNGEE. Trimming removed 0 bases at V and 4 bases at J, with 16 bases between. Written as DNA, the CDR3 is TGTGCCAGCAGCGTAGGTCCACAGGGTTTTGGCACTGAAGCTTTCTTT. This translates into CASSVGPQGFGTEAFF.

V is TRBV5-5 and J is TRBJ1-5; D ambiguous. Germline-derived CDR1 and CDR2 are SGHKS and YYEKEE (reference sequence). The CDR3 runs 14 residues. Trimming took off 1 base at V and 2 bases at J, with 7 bases between the two ends. For the CDR3, the DNA is TGTGCCAGCAGCTTGATGGGCGGCAATCAGCCCCAGCATTTT. Protein sequence: CASSLMGGNQPQHF.

V usage is TRBV27 and J usage is TRBJ2-3; TRBD2 agrees at 9 bases. Germline CDR1 and CDR2: MNHEY and SMNVEV (reference sequence). CDR3 size: 17 residues. V lost 2 bases, J lost 2 bases, and 8 bases stayed unmatched. The CDR3 bases are TGTGCCAGCAGTTTACGGGGGGGACTAGCCTCCACAGATACGCAGTATTTT. Its translation is CASSLRGGLASTDTQYF.

V and J are TRBV4-1 and TRBJ2-1; TRBD2 matches at 10 bases. The CDR3 consists of 15 residues. Trimming at V came to 4 bases and at J to 5 bases, leaving 5 bases not matched to a gene. Germline assignment: CDR1 MGHRA and CDR2 YSYEKL. CDR3 nucleotide sequence: TGCGCCAGCAGCCTGCGGACTAGCGGCAACAATGAGCAGTTCTTC. It codes for CASSLRTSGNNEQFF.

The genes are TRBV10-1 and TRBJ2-2, with D unclear. This CDR3 spans 15 amino acids. Looked up from germline, CDR1 is WNHNN and CDR2 is SYGVQD (reference sequence). Trimming pared 2 bases from V and 8 bases from J, leaving 15 bases between. DNA for the CDR3: TGCGCCAGCAGTGAGCCTGGGATAACTATGGGGGAGCTGTTTTTT. Translated, it gives CASSEPGITMGELFF.

The rearrangement links TRBV7-2 to TRBJ2-3, with 7 bases lining up with TRBD1. This CDR3 comprises 17 residues. J was trimmed by 1 base and V by 0 bases; bases with no gene match: 7. Germline CDR1 SGHTA, CDR2 FQGNSA. The CDR3 DNA sequence: TGTGCCAGCAGCTTAGCTGCGGCAGGGGGTGGCACAGATACGCAGTATTTT. Encoded protein: CASSLAAAGGGTDTQYF. The complete variable domain, with remaining parts taken from reference TRBV7-2 and TRBJ2-3, reads GAGVSQSPSNKVTEKGKDVELRCDPISGHTALYWYRQSLGQGLEFLIYFQGNSAPDKSGLPSDRFSAERTGGSVSTLTIQRTQQEDSAVYLCASSLAAAGGGTDTQYFGPGTRLTVL.

V and J are TRBV7-9 and TRBJ2-4, with D perhaps TRBD2 (5 bases). The CDR3 totals 16 residues. CDR1 SEHNR and CDR2 FQNEAQ come from the germline V gene (reference sequence). V gave up 4 bases and J gave up 0 bases, with 13 bases separating them. The CDR3 DNA sequence: TGTGCCAGCAGCTCACCCGACGGACTAGCCAAAAACATTCAGTACTTC. Residues: CASSSPDGLAKNIQYF.

The CDR3 protein is CAWSPLLREGGNEQFF. The CDR3 DNA is TGTGCCTGGAGTCCCCTACTCCGGGAGGGTGGCAATGAGCAGTTCTTC. The chain joins TRBV30 to TRBJ2-1, with TRBD2 matching over 8 bases. In germline, CDR1 is GTSNPN, CDR2 SVGIG (reference sequence). The V gene end was trimmed by 2 bases and the J gene end by 6 bases; junction bases not matched to a gene: 12. The CDR3 consists of 16 residues.

The V call is TRBV5-1, the J call TRBJ1-3; TRBD1 might be the D (6 bases). CDR3 length: 15 amino acids. Germline V gene data show CDR1 as SGHRS and CDR2 as YFSETQ. Trimming shortened V by 5 bases and J by 5 bases, and 17 bases separated the two germline ends. CDR3 region: CASSPEQGNRNTIYF. CDR3 nucleotides: TGCGCCAGCAGTCCGGAACAGGGTAACCGAAACACCATATATTTT.

In the case of this clone: Other DNA sequences of this sample code for an identical CDR3. J is TRBJ1-3 and V is TRBV28; no clear D gene. The CDR3 spans 15 residues. V lost 1 base, J lost 4 bases, and 11 bases lay in between. Germline CDR1 and CDR2: MDHEN and SYDVKM. Here the CDR3 DNA reads TGTGCCAGCAGTTTATCGACCGGATCGGGAAACACCATATATTTT. Translating it yields CASSLSTGSGNTIYF.

V gene TRBV2 combines with J gene TRBJ2-7; 9 nucleotides align to TRBD1. V was pared by 6 bases and J by 5 bases, with 8 bases of the junction left unmatched. Germline assignment: CDR1 SNHLY and CDR2 FYNNEI. The CDR3 is 14 residues long. The CDR3 DNA sequence: TGTGCCAGCAGGGTAACAGGGGGCGCAAACGAGCAGTACTTC. It specifies CASRVTGGANEQYF.

This chain uses TRBV5-5 with TRBJ2-7; D is perhaps TRBD2 (5 bases). Per germline, CDR1 SGHKS and CDR2 YYEKEE (reference sequence). The CDR3 is 14 amino acids. V gave up 8 bases and J gave up 6 bases, with 21 bases separating them. The CDR3 DNA reads TGTGCCAGTTTAAACAGCCTCTTGGGAGCCGAGCAGTACTTC. This gives the protein CASLNSLLGAEQYF.

This chain joins TRBV6-5 and TRBJ1-1, with D possibly TRBD1 on 6 matching bases. The V and J ends lost 4 bases and 0 bases respectively, with 6 bases between them. In germline, CDR1 is MNHEY, CDR2 SVGAGI. CDR3 size: 13 residues. In DNA, the CDR3 is TGTGCCAGCAGTTGGACAGTGAACACTGAAGCTTTCTTT. This sequence encodes CASSWTVNTEAFF.

The chain carries TRBV19 and TRBJ2-7, with TRBD2 identical over 14 bases. Germline loops: CDR1 LNHDA, CDR2 SQIVND (reference sequence). CDR3 length: 15 residues. The trim removed 8 bases at V and 7 bases at J, leaving 10 bases unmatched. The CDR3: CASLGTSGGRLEQYF. The CDR3 DNA reads TGTGCCAGTTTGGGGACTAGCGGGGGCAGATTGGAGCAGTACTTC.

The chain has TRBV28 and TRBJ2-3, with 8 bases matching TRBD1. CDR3 length: 13 amino acids. Germline V gene data show CDR1 as MDHEN and CDR2 as SYDVKM. V shed 4 bases, J shed 4 bases, and the junction held 1 base outside the gene matches. This CDR3 is CASSSGGPDTQYF. CDR3 nucleotide sequence: TGTGCCAGCAGTTCAGGGGGCCCAGATACGCAGTATTTT.

This CDR3 reads CASSSPRTRSTDTQYF. The CDR3 DNA sequence: TGTGCCAGCAGCTCCCCGCGGACTAGGAGCACAGATACGCAGTATTTT. V usage is TRBV7-2 and J usage is TRBJ2-3; 7 bases align to TRBD2. Trimming cost V 4 bases and J 0 bases; bases outside gene matches: 7. This CDR3 is 16 amino acids long. Per the germline V gene, CDR1 is SGHTA and CDR2 is FQGNSA.

This rearrangement joins TRBV4-1 to TRBJ2-3; D remains ambiguous. V was trimmed by 6 bases and J by 3 bases, leaving 4 bases between them. The CDR3 is 11 amino acids. The germline V gene encodes CDR1 MGHRA and CDR2 YSYEKL. The CDR3 sequence: CASSETDTQYF. The CDR3 nucleotides read TGCGCCAGCAGTGAGACAGATACGCAGTATTTT.

This chain links TRBV5-1 with TRBJ2-3, with TRBD1 as a possible D gene (6 bases). Trimming removed 4 bases at V and 2 bases at J, with 26 bases between. The CDR3 spans 19 residues. Germline assignment: CDR1 SGHRS and CDR2 YFSETQ. This CDR3 is CASSPPLLAQGPYTDTQYF. DNA for the CDR3: TGCGCCAGCAGCCCTCCACTATTGGCACAGGGCCCTTACACAGATACGCAGTATTTT.

The chain has TRBV20-1 and TRBJ1-1, with TRBD1 as a possible D gene (5 bases). Deletions cut 5 bases from V and 4 bases from J, with 8 bases between. This CDR3 contains 11 residues. The germline gives CDR1 DFQATT, CDR2 SNEGSKA (reference sequence). This CDR3 reads CSASGSTEAFF. CDR3 in DNA: TGCAGTGCTTCAGGGAGCACTGAAGCTTTCTTT.

The chain joins TRBV19 to TRBJ1-1; tentative D call: TRBD1 (6 bases). The CDR3 contains 15 residues. From germline, CDR1 is LNHDA and CDR2 SQIVND (reference sequence). V lost 4 bases to trimming and J lost 2 bases, with 14 bases between them. Written as DNA, the CDR3 is TGTGCCAGTAGTACGACCTGGGGGGCTAACACTGAAGCTTTCTTT. This gives the protein CASSTTWGANTEAFF.

This clone appeared once. V and J are TRBV18 and TRBJ2-5; D remains unclear. Germline V lookup: CDR1 KGHSH, CDR2 LQKENI. The V gene lost 2 bases and the J gene lost 4 bases, with 11 bases spanning the gap. The CDR3 is 14 amino acids. The CDR3 nucleotides read TGTGCCAGCTCACCAAGCTCAGGATCAGAGACCCAGTACTTC. Protein: CASSPSSGSETQYF.